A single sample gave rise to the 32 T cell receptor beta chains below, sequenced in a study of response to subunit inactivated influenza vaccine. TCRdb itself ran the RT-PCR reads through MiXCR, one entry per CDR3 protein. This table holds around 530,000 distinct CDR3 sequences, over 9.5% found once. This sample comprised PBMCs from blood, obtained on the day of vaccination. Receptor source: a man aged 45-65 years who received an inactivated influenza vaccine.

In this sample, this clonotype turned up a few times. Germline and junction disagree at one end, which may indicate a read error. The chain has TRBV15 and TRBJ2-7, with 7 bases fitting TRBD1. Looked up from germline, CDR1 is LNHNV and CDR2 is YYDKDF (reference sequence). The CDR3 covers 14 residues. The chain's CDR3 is CASSRDRGSWEQYF. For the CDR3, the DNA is TGTGCCAGCAGCCGGGACAGAGGATCTTGGGAGCAGTACTTC.

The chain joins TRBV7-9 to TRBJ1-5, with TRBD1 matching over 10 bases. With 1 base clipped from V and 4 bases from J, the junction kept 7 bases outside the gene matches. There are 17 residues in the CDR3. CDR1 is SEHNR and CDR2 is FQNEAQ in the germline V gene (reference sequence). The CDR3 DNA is TGTGCCAGCAGCTTAGGTGACAGGGGGCGCGGGAATCAGCCCCAGCATTTT. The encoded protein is CASSLGDRGRGNQPQHF.

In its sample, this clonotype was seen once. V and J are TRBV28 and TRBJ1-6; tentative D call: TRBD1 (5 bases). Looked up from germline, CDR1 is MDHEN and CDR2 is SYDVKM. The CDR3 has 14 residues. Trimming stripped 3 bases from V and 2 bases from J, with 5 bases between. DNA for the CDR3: TGTGCCAGCAGTTTCAGGGCCTATAATTCACCCCTCCACTTT. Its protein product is CASSFRAYNSPLHF.

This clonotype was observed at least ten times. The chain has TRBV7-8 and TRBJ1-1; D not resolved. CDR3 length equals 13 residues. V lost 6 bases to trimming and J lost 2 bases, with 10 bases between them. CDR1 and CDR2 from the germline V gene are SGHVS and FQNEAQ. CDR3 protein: CASSIPANTEAFF. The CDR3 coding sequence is TGTGCCAGCAGTATTCCGGCCAACACTGAAGCTTTCTTT.

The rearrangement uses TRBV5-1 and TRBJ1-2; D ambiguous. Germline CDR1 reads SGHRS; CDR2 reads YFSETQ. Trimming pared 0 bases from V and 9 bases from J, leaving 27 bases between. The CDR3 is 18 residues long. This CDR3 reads CASSLEVTETGVRSRYTF. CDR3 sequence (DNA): TGCGCCAGCAGCTTGGAGGTAACAGAGACGGGAGTCAGAAGTCGCTACACCTTC.

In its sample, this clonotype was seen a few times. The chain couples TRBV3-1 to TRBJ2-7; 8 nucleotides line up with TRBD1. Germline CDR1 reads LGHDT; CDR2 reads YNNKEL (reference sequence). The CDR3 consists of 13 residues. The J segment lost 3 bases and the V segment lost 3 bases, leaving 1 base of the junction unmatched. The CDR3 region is CASSHGQGYEQYF. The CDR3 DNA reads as TGTGCCAGCAGCCATGGACAGGGCTACGAGCAGTACTTC.

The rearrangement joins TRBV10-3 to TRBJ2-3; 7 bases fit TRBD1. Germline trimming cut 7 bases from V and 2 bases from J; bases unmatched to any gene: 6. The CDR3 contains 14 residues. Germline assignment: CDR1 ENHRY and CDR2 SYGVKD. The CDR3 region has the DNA TGTGCCATCAAAGTGACAGGGACCACAGATACGCAGTATTTT. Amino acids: CAIKVTGTTDTQYF.

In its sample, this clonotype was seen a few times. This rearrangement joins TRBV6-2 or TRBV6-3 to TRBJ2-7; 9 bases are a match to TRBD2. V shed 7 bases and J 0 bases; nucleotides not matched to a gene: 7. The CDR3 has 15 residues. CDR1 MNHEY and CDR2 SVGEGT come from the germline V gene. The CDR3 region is CASKAGGPLSYEQYF. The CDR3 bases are TGTGCCAGCAAAGCGGGGGGCCCCCTCTCCTACGAGCAGTACTTC.

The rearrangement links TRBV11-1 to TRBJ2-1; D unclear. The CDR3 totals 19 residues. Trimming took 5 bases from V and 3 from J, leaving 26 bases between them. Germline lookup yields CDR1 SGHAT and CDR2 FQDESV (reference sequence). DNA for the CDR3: TGTGCCAGCAGCCCTAGGGTGGGTATGTGGCTCTTGAACTACAATGAGCAGTTCTTC. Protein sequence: CASSPRVGMWLLNYNEQFF. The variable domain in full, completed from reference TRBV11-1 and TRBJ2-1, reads EAEVAQSPRYKITEKSQAVAFWCDPISGHATLYWYRQILGQGPELLVQFQDESVVDDSQLPKDRFSAERLKGVDSTLKIQPAELGDSAMYLCASSPRVGMWLLNYNEQFFGPGTRLTVL.

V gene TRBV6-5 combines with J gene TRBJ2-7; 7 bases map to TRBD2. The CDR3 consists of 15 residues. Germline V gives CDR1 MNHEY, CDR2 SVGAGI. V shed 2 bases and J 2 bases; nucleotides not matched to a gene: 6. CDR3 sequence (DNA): TGTGCCAGCAGTTACGATCCTAGCGGAGCCTACGAGCAGTACTTC. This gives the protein CASSYDPSGAYEQYF.

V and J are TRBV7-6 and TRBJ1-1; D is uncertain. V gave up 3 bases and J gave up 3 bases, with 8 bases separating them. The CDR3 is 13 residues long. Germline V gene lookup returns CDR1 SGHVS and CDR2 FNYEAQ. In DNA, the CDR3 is TGTGCCAGCAGCTTGGGCCCCTACACTGAAGCTTTCTTT. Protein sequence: CASSLGPYTEAFF.

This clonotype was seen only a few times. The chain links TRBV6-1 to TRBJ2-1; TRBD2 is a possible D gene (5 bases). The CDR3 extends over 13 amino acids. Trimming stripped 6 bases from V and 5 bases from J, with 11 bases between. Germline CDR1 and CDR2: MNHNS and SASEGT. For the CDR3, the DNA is TGTGCCAGCAGCGTAGCGTTAAACAATGAGCAGTTCTTC. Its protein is CASSVALNNEQFF.

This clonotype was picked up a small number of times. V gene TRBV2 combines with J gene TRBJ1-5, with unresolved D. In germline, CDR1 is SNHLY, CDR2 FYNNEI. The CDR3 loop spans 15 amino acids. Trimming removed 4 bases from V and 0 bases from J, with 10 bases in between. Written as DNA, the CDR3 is TGTGCCAGCAGTGTCTCGGGGTCTAGCAATCAGCCCCAGCATTTT. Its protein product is CASSVSGSSNQPQHF. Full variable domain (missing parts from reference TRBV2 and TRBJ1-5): EPEVTQTPSHQVTQMGQEVILRCVPISNHLYFYWYRQILGQKVEFLVSFYNNEISEKSEIFDDQFSVERPDGSNFTLKIRSTKLEDSAMYFCASSVSGSSNQPQHFGDGTRLSIL.

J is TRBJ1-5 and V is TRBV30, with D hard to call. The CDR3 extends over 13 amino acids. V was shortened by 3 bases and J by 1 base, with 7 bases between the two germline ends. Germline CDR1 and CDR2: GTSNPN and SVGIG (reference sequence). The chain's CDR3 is CAWSAGSNQPQHF. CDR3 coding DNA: TGTGCCTGGAGCGCTGGGAGCAATCAGCCCCAGCATTTT.

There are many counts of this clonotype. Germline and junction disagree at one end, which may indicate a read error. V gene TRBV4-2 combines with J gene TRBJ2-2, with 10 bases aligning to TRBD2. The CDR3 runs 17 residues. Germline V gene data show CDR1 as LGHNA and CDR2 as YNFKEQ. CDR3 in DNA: TGTGCCAGCAGCCAAGATCCTAGCGGGGGAGTCACCGGGGCGCTGTTTTTT. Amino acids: CASSQDPSGGVTGALFF.

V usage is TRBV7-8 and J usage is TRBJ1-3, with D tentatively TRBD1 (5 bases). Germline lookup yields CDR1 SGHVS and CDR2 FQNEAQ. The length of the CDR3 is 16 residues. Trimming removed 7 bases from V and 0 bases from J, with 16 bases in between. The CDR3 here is CASTPRWQGSGNTIYF. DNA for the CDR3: TGTGCCAGCACTCCCCGTTGGCAGGGCTCTGGAAACACCATATATTTT.

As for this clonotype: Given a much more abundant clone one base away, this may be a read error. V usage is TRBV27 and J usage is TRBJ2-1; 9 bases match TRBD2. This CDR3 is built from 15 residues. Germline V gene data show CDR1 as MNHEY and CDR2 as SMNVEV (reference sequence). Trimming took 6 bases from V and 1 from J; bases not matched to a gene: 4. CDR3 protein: CASSISGRSYNEQFF. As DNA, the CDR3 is TGTGCCAGCAGCATTAGCGGGAGATCCTACAATGAGCAGTTCTTC.

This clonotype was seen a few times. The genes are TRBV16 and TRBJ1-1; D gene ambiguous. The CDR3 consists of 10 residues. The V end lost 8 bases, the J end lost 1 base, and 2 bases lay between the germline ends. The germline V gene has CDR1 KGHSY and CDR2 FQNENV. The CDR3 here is CASWNTEAFF. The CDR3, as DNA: TGTGCCAGCTGGAACACTGAAGCTTTCTTT.

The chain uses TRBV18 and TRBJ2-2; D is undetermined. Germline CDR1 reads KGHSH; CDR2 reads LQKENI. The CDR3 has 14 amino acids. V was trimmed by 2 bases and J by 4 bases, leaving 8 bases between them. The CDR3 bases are TGTGCCAGCTCACCAGTGGAACGCACCGGGGAGCTGTTTTTT. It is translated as CASSPVERTGELFF.

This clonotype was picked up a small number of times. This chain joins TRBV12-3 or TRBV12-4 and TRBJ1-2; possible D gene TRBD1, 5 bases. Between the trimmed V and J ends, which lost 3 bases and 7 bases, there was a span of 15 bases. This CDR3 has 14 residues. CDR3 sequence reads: CASSFRQGRSGYTF. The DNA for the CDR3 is TGTGCCAGCAGTTTTCGGCAGGGTAGGAGTGGCTACACCTTC.

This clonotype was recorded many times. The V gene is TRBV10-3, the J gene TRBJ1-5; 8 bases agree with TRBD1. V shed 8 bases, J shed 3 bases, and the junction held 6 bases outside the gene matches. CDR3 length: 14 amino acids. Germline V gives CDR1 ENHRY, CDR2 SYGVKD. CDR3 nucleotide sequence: TGTGCCATCGGCGGACAGGGAATCAATCAGCCCCAGCATTTT. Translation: CAIGGQGINQPQHF.

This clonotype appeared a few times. CDR3 loop: CASTGMTATGELFF. The CDR3 nucleotides read TGTGCCAGCACGGGGATGACTGCTACCGGGGAGCTGTTTTTT. The genes are TRBV6-2 or TRBV6-3 and TRBJ2-2, with D perhaps matching TRBD2 (5 bases). V dropped 7 bases and J dropped 5 bases, with 14 bases sitting between them. Germline V CDR1 and CDR2: MNHEY, SVGEGT. This CDR3 is built from 14 residues.

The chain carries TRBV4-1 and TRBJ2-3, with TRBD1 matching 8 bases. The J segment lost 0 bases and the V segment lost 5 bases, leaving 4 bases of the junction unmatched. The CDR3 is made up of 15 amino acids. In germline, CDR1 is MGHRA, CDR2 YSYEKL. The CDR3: CASSKGQVSTDTQYF. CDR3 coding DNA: TGCGCCAGCAGCAAGGGACAGGTTAGCACAGATACGCAGTATTTT.

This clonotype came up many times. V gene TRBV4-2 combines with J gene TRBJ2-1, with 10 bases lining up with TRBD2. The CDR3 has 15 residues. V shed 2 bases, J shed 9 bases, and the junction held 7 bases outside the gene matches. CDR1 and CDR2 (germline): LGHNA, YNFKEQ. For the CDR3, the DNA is TGTGCCAGCAGCCAACCGGGACTAGCGATTGGTGAGCAGTTCTTC. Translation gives CASSQPGLAIGEQFF.

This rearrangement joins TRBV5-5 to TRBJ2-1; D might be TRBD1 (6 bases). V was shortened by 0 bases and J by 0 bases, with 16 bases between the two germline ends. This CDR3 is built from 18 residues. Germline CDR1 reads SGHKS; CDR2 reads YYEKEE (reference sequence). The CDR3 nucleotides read TGTGCCAGCAGCTTGGGACTCCCGAGGGGGTTCTCCTACAATGAGCAGTTCTTC. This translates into CASSLGLPRGFSYNEQFF.

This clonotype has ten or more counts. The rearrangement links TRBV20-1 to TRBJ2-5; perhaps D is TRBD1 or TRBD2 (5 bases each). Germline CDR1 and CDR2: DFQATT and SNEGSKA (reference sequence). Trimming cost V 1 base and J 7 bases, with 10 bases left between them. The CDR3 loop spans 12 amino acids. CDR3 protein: CSARVGVGTQYF. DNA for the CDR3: TGCAGTGCTAGAGTGGGGGTGGGGACCCAGTACTTC.

The CDR3 DNA is TGCAGCGTTGAAGATCGAAGGCAGGGAAACACCTACGAGCAGTACTTC. It specifies CSVEDRRQGNTYEQYF. This rearrangement joins TRBV29-1 to TRBJ2-7; possibly TRBD1 for D (5 bases). The CDR3 runs to 16 residues. V lost 0 bases, J lost 2 bases, and 17 bases lay in between. CDR1 and CDR2 (germline): SQVTM, ANQGSEA.

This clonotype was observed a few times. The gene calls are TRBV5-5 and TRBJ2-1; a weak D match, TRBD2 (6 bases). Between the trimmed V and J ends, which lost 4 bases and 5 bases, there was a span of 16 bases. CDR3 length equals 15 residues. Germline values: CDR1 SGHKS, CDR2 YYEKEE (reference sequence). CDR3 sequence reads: CASSRPGLPNNEQFF. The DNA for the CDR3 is TGTGCCAGCAGCAGGCCGGGACTTCCGAACAATGAGCAGTTCTTC.

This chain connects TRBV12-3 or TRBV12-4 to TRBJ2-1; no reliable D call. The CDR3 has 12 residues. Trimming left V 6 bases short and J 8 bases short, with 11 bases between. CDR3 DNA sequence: TGTGCCAGCAGCCGTTCGGGTTATGAGCAGTTCTTC. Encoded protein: CASSRSGYEQFF.

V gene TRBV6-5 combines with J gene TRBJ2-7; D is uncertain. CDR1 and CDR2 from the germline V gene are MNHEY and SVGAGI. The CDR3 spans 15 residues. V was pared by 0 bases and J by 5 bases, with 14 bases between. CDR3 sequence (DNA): TGTGCCAGCAGTTACTCAGTAGTTCTCCCGGACGAGCAGTACTTC. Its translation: CASSYSVVLPDEQYF.

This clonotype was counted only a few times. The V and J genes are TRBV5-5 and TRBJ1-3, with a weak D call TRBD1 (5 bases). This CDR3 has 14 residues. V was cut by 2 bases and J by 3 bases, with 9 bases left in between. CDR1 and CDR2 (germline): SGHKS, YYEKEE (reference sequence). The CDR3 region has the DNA TGTGCCAGCAGCTTCCTGGACAATGGAAACACCATATATTTT. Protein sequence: CASSFLDNGNTIYF.

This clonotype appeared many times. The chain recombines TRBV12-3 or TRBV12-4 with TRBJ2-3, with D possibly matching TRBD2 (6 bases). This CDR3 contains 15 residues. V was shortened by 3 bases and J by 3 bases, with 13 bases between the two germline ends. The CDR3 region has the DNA TGTGCCAGCAGTTTTGTAGCGGTAGGGACAGATACGCAGTATTTT. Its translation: CASSFVAVGTDTQYF.